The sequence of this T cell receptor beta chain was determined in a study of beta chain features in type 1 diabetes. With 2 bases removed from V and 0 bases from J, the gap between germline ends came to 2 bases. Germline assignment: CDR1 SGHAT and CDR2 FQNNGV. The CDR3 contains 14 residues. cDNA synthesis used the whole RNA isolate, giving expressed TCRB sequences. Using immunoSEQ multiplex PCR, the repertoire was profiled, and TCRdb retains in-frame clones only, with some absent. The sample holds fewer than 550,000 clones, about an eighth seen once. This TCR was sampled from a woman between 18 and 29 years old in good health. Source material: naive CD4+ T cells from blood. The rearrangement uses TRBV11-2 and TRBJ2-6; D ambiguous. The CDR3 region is CASSLLSGANVLTF. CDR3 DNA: TGTGCCAGCAGCTTACTCTCTGGGGCCAACGTCCTGACTTTC.